Detailed here is one T cell receptor beta chain. Germline values: CDR1 MNHEY, CDR2 SVGAGI. This CDR3 has 15 residues. Unmatched junction bases numbered 7, after V lost 5 bases and J lost 6 bases. In the authors' workflow: Nucleated cell counts were estimated from reference gene primer amplification. Data came from immunoSEQ multiplex PCR; TCRdb stores just in-frame clones and leaves some out. V, J and clone size are those of that table, while D and trimming were read from the DNA. The table lists 4,500 to 5,000 clones, over 75% of them singletons, with about an eighth in the top ten. The data are from a study of blood T cell repertoires in COVID-19.

Sequenced sample: peripheral blood. The sequence came from a man between 65 and 79 years old with active COVID-19. The chain links TRBV6-5 to TRBJ1-6, with 7 bases matching TRBD1. CDR3 region: CASSPSQGRNSPLHF. The CDR3 bases are TGTGCCAGCAGTCCCTCACAGGGGCGTAATTCACCCCTCCACTTT.